Given below is one TCR beta chain in context. The table came from immunoSEQ multiplex PCR; TCRdb's copy has only in-frame clones and leaves some out. The table shows around 150,000 clones, with about 90% occurring only once. This entry belongs to a study of blood T cell repertoires in COVID-19. Germline V CDR1 and CDR2: SEHNR, FQNEAQ (reference sequence). The CDR3 is made up of 15 amino acids. J gave up 5 bases and V 4 bases, and 5 bases lay outside the gene matches. The source material was peripheral blood. The rearrangement uses TRBV7-9 and TRBJ2-1, with 10 positions matching TRBD2. This TCR was recovered from a man aged 55 to 70 with active or convalescent COVID-19. In DNA form, the CDR3 reads TGTGCCAGCAGCTCTACTAGCGGGAAGAACAATGAGCAGTTCTTC. Amino acids: CASSSTSGKNNEQFF.